This T cell receptor (beta chain) originates from a study of long-term antiretroviral therapy in people with HIV. Study background: First collections came about a decade before the 2015 immediate-ART recommendation. Study conclusions and caveats: ART adherence, viral resistance and therapy changes went unrecorded. After ART, diversity increased yet remained lower than transplant donor controls.

Samples were assayed with immunoSEQ v3.0 at survey level. The protocol was immunoSEQ multiplex PCR, while the TCRdb copy is restricted to in-frame clones and leaves out a portion. Among roughly 40,000 clones, roughly 90% were seen once, and the ten largest hold about 4.2%. This clone has a single count. Its antigen is as yet unknown. V dropped 0 bases and J dropped 12 bases, with 18 bases sitting between them. CDR1 is SNHLY and CDR2 is FYNNEI in the germline V gene. CDR3 length equals 14 residues. The origin of this receptor is a woman aged 18-29 years with HIV. Sequencing used unsorted PBMCs, obtained just before starting antiretroviral therapy. This chain connects TRBV2 to TRBJ2-7; no clear D. CDR3 sequence: CASSEAYAGQVGYF. CDR3 in DNA: TGTGCCAGCAGTGAAGCGTACGCCGGCCAGGTCGGGTACTTC.